This TCR beta chain was retrieved from a study of blood T cell repertoires in COVID-19. Clones were read by immunoSEQ multiplex PCR, and TCRdb kept only the in-frame ones, dropping some. The sample shows approximately 210,000 clones, approximately 91% of them seen only once. Losses at the gene ends were 6 bases for V and 5 bases for J; bases not matched to a gene: 20. The CDR3 is 18 amino acids. Per the germline V gene, CDR1 is SGHRS and CDR2 is YFSETQ. This rearrangement joins TRBV5-1 to TRBJ1-2; 9 nucleotides match TRBD1. The clonotype was recovered from a woman aged 40 to 50 with acute or convalescent COVID-19. Sequences were obtained from peripheral blood. The CDR3 DNA is TGCGCCAGCACCGTAGGAGGACTGGACAGGGGACTTTATTATGGCTACACCTTC. Protein sequence: CASTVGGLDRGLYYGYTF.